Reported below is one T cell receptor beta chain. Sequencing used immunoSEQ multiplex PCR; TCRdb keeps in-frame clones, though not all of them. The top ten hold more than 2.5% of the sample, which has approximately 50,000 clones, around 80% seen once. The source of the sample is a study of PD-1 blockade in mismatch repair-deficient tumors. The sequence was collected from an adult with mismatch repair-deficient cancer. Sequences were derived from peripheral blood, sampled 4 weeks after starting pembrolizumab.

The DNA for the CDR3 is TGCGCCAGCAGTCAATCGATCCAGGGGTCCTACGAGCAGTACTTC. Protein sequence: CASSQSIQGSYEQYF. The V and J genes are TRBV23-1 and TRBJ2-7, with D maybe TRBD1 (6 bases). TRBV23-1 is treated as an ORF (open reading frame) with a function not yet certain. The ends were cut back, 0 bases at V and 1 base at J, with 10 bases in the middle. The CDR3 consists of 15 residues.